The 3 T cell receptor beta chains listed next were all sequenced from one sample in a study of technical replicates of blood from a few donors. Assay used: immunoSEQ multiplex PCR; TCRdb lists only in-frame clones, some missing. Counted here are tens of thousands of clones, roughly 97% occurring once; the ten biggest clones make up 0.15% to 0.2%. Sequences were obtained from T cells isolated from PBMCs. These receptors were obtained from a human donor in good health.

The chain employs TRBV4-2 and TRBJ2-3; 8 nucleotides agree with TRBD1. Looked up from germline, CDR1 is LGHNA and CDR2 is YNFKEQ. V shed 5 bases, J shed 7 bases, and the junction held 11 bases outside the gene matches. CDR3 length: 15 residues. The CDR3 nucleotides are TGTGCCAGCAGCACCCTAATGACAGGGGCGAATACGCAGTATTTT. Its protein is CASSTLMTGANTQYF.

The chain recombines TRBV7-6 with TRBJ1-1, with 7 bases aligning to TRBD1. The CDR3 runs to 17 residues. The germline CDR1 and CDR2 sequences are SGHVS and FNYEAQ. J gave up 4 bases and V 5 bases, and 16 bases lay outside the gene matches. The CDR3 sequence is CASSLTSRDRVGTEAFF. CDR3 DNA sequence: TGTGCCAGCAGCCTTACTTCCCGAGACAGGGTCGGCACTGAAGCTTTCTTT.

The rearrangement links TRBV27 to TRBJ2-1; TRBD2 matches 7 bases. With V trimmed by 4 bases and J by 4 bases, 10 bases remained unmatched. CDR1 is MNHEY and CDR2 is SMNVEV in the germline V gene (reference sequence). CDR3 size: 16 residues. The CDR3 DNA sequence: TGTGCCAGCAGTTCCCACCTAGCGGTTACTTACAATGAGCAGTTCTTC. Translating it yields CASSSHLAVTYNEQFF.